This section outlines one TCR beta chain sequence together with its context. These data belong to a study of Graves' ophthalmopathy and Graves' hyperthyroidism. Study-level information: Peripheral blood was obtained at first diagnosis, ahead of any treatment.

The V gene lost 0 bases and the J gene lost 8 bases, with 16 bases spanning the gap. Germline lookup yields CDR1 ENHRY and CDR2 SYGVKD. The CDR3 covers 15 residues. The TCR beta CDR3 regions underwent amplification from RNA transcripts. Scientists carried out first-round RT-PCR using HTBI primers and then a second-round multiplex PCR. TCRdb processed the multiplex PCR reads anew with MiXCR; each CDR3 protein has one entry. The profile covers approximately 700,000 distinct CDR3 sequences, with roughly 40% appearing a single time and approximately 46% taken by the ten largest. The sequence derives from an adult man with Graves' ophthalmopathy. The V call is TRBV10-3, the J call TRBJ1-2; a weak D match, TRBD1 (5 bases). The sequenced material came from peripheral blood. The CDR3, as DNA: TGTGCCATCAGTGAGTCATGGGGCAGGGCGAAAGGCTACACCTTC. Protein: CAISESWGRAKGYTF.